This section outlines one T cell receptor (beta chain) sequence together with its context. This clone has a single count. This receptor's antigen is unknown. Per-base quality was not reported, and no clone a single base away is much larger than it. This sample is part of a study of blood T cell repertoires in COVID-19 (dated by TCRdb to the early 2020s). Broadly, across the study: Collaborator samples came from the United States, Italy and Spain and covered acute and convalescent phases of COVID-19. The repertoires were made available in a free public database intended to serve as a resource for research on the immune response to SARS-CoV-2. Where HLA class I and class II types were available, the types were taken from metadata supplied by the sample provider, not from assay-based typing. The prospective study material was composed of cDNA or gDNA derived from T cells, B-cell-depleted T cells, or PBMCs. The samples were drawn from the first 160 participants of the ongoing ImmuneRACE study and from some 1,300 subjects provided by 6 global collaborators. Subjects who had been exposed to COVID-19, were actively infected with it, or had recovered from it provided the deeply sampled blood TCRbeta repertoires that made up the dataset. A de-identified subject ID, COVID-19 status, age in years and sex were almost always included in the sample metadata.

Ends trimmed: V by 5 bases, J by 1 base; bases unmatched to a gene: 11. The CDR3, from cysteine to phenylalanine, totals 17 residues. Here the CDR3 DNA is all that survives: 51 bases in frame from base 1. CDR1 and CDR2 are drawn from the germline V gene: MDHEN, SYDVKM. Whole blood was collected in K2EDTA tubes by collaborating institutions according to the institutions' own protocols. For TCRbeta analysis, collaborators shipped samples in one of three forms: frozen whole blood, isolated PBMCs, or DNA extracted from either of those sample types. TCRbeta CDR3 regions were amplified from genomic DNA using the immunoSEQ Assay, a bias-controlled multiplex PCR. Per the authors' processing: The number of nucleated cells in each sample was estimated from the amplification of reference gene primers within the assay. To quantify the absolute abundance of each unique TCRbeta CDR3 rearrangement, sequence reads were collapsed and filtered. For each sample, productive Simpson clonality was calculated by taking the square root of Simpson's diversity index across productive rearrangements. TCRdb limited this immuneACCESS table to in-frame rearrangements with V and J called. A share of clones is missing; checked studies link under half to unresolved V genes, and the rest is unexplained. D and trimming come from the DNA, and the V and J calls and clone size come from that table. Present in this sample are 200,000 to 250,000 clones, around 82% of which were seen just once. The ten top clones hold less than 7% of the sample.

Broader findings and caveats from the paper: The quantity of clinical and demographic metadata differed by source and by participant and was supplied without curation.

The sample taken for sequencing was peripheral blood. The TCR sequence derives from a woman aged 65 to 85 with acute or convalescent COVID-19. The sequence links TRBV28 to TRBJ2-5, and TRBD2 aligns with 9 junction nucleotides. The bases are TGTGCCAGCAGTGAAGGAACGGGTAGCGGGGGCCAAGAGACCCAGTACTTC. This yields the protein CASSEGTGSGGQETQYF.